Listed below are T cell receptor beta chains from one sample, sequenced in a study of patients and donors after allogeneic stem cell transplantation. TCRdb ran MiXCR on the RT-PCR reads and lists one entry per CDR3 protein. This sample carries approximately 160,000 distinct CDR3 sequences, 30% of them seen once, and the ten largest clones take around 3.2%. Sequencing was performed on blood, either unsorted or a sorted T cell fraction (not recorded which). These TCRs come from a human donor who was either an allogeneic HSCT recipient or a stem cell or donor lymphocyte infusion donor (not recorded which). It is not recorded whose cells these are; they may come from a transplant donor. CDR3s include the opening cysteine and the closing phenylalanine or tryptophan. A D gene is named only where the DNA matches it firmly. Rows may omit the clone size; those that give it use once, few, many or a size class.

V gene	J gene	D gene	clone size	CDR3 protein	CDR3 DNA
TRBV20-1	TRBJ2-7	TRBD2	few	CSARRPGREQYF	TGCAGTGCTAGAAGACCCGGGAGGGAGCAGTACTTC
TRBV13	TRBJ2-1	TRBD2	.	CASSSGRVNEQFF	TGTGCCAGCTCTAGCGGGAGGGTGAATGAGCAGTTCTTC
TRBV7-9	TRBJ2-1	.	once	CASSLGRESGYEQFF	TGTGCCAGCAGCTTAGGGCGGGAAAGTGGGTATGAGCAGTTCTTC
TRBV4-1	TRBJ2-4	TRBD1	.	CASSQGQGQDIQYF	TGCGCCAGCAGCCAGGGACAGGGCCAAGACATTCAGTACTTC
TRBV4-2	TRBJ1-6	.	.	CASSQDLSSYNSPLHF	TGTGCCAGCAGCCAAGACTTGAGCTCCTATAATTCACCCCTCCACTTT
TRBV7-9	TRBJ1-5	.	few	CASSHSWDTIAPQHF	TGTGCCAGCAGCCATTCTTGGGACACGATAGCGCCCCAGCATTTT
TRBV4-3	TRBJ2-3	.	.	CASSQDRMGVTDTQYF	TGCGCCAGCAGCCAAGATAGGATGGGGGTGACAGATACGCAGTATTTT
TRBV5-1	TRBJ2-1	TRBD1	few	CASSLRQGNYNEQFF	TGCGCCAGCAGCCTGAGACAGGGAAACTACAATGAGCAGTTCTTC
TRBV20-1	TRBJ2-2	TRBD2	.	CSALAGVPNTGELFF	TGCAGTGCCCTAGCGGGAGTCCCGAACACCGGGGAGCTGTTTTTT
TRBV5-1	TRBJ2-3	TRBD2	.	CASSILAGVEDTQYF	TGCGCCAGCAGCATTCTAGCGGGAGTAGAAGATACGCAGTATTTT
TRBV6-6	TRBJ2-7	TRBD1	.	CASSGVSDRDFYEQYF	TGTGCCAGCAGTGGGGTGTCGGACAGGGACTTCTACGAGCAGTACTTC
TRBV20-1	TRBJ2-3	.	.	CSASTDTQYF	TGCAGTGCTAGTACGGATACGCAGTATTTT
TRBV6-5	TRBJ2-5	.	.	CASSYSCLVETQYF	TGTGCCAGCAGTTACTCTTGCCTGGTGGAGACCCAGTACTTC
TRBV6-2/TRBV6-3	TRBJ1-1	TRBD1	few	CASSYWTGVNTEAFF	TGTGCCAGCAGTTACTGGACAGGGGTAAACACTGAAGCTTTCTTT
TRBV10-3	TRBJ2-7	.	once	CAISDPGMEARTYEQYF	TGTGCCATCAGTGACCCTGGAATGGAGGCCAGAACCTACGAGCAGTACTTC
TRBV27	TRBJ2-2	.	.	CASSWRAGTRSTGELFF	TGTGCCAGCAGTTGGCGGGCGGGCACGCGTTCCACCGGGGAGCTGTTTTTT
TRBV7-6	TRBJ2-2	TRBD2	few	CASSLSGRTGELFF	TGTGCCAGCAGCTTAAGCGGGAGGACCGGGGAGCTGTTTTTT
TRBV11-3	TRBJ2-1	.	.	CASSLGAGYNEQFF	TGTGCCAGCAGCTTAGGGGCCGGATACAATGAGCAGTTCTTC
TRBV6-5	TRBJ1-2	.	many	CASSYGSRTSNYGYTF	TGTGCCAGCAGTTACGGCAGCCGGACATCTAACTATGGCTACACCTTC
TRBV30	TRBJ2-7	TRBD1	few	CAWSTVGTGAYEQYF	TGTGCCTGGAGTACCGTGGGGACAGGGGCATACGAGCAGTACTTC
TRBV6-6	TRBJ2-4	TRBD1	.	CASSYLTGPAKNIQYF	TGTGCCAGCAGTTACCTGACAGGGCCAGCCAAAAACATTCAGTACTTC
TRBV6-5	TRBJ2-6	.	few	CASSYAGRSLLSGANVLTF	TGTGCCAGCAGTTACGCGGGACGGTCCTTACTCTCTGGGGCCAACGTCCTGACTTTC
TRBV20-1	TRBJ1-6	.	few	CSARGGRFYSPLHF	TGCAGTGCTAGAGGGGGACGGTTTTATTCACCCCTCCACTTT
TRBV18	TRBJ2-6	.	.	CASSRTPQNSGANVLTF	TGTGCCAGCTCACGAACCCCACAGAACTCTGGGGCCAACGTCCTGACTTTC
TRBV24-1	TRBJ2-1	TRBD2	.	CATSQPPSTSNNEQFF	TGTGCCACCAGTCAACCTCCCTCGACTAGCAATAATGAGCAGTTCTTC
TRBV5-5	TRBJ2-7	.	.	CASSLKYHEQYF	TGTGCCAGCAGCTTAAAGTACCACGAGCAGTACTTC
TRBV12-3/TRBV12-4	TRBJ2-7	TRBD1	few	CASSSGQGLGYEQYF	TGTGCCAGCAGTAGTGGACAGGGGCTTGGCTACGAGCAGTACTTC
TRBV20-1	TRBJ2-7	.	.	CSARVGKPTQYF	TGCAGTGCTAGAGTCGGGAAACCAACGCAGTACTTC
TRBV10-1	TRBJ1-4	.	.	CASGKDEKLFF	TGCGCCAGCGGAAAGGATGAAAAACTGTTTTTT
TRBV7-2	TRBJ2-5	TRBD1	few	CASSLIPGQQETQYF	TGTGCCAGCAGCTTAATACCGGGACAGCAAGAGACCCAGTACTTC
TRBV29-1	TRBJ2-7	TRBD2	.	CSVEGTSGNFYEQYF	TGCAGCGTTGAGGGGACTAGCGGGAATTTCTACGAGCAGTACTTC
TRBV18	TRBJ2-1	TRBD1	.	CASSPRDRPWGEQFF	TGTGCCAGCTCACCACGGGACAGGCCGTGGGGTGAGCAGTTCTTC
TRBV3-1	TRBJ2-5	.	.	CASSQVLGQETQYF	TGTGCCAGCAGCCAAGTCTTGGGCCAAGAGACCCAGTACTTC
TRBV20-1	TRBJ1-5	.	many	CSARGQTNQPQHF	TGCAGTGCTAGAGGACAGACCAATCAGCCCCAGCATTTT
TRBV27	TRBJ2-2	.	.	CATRGALNTGELFF	TGTGCCACCAGGGGGGCCTTGAACACCGGGGAGCTGTTTTTT
TRBV21-1	TRBJ2-7	.	.	CASSKLGPDYEQYF	TGTGCCAGCAGCAAACTGGGACCAGATTACGAGCAGTACTTC
TRBV7-9	TRBJ2-2	TRBD2	.	CASTLRGTSDTGELFF	TGTGCCAGCACCTTAAGGGGGACTAGCGATACCGGGGAGCTGTTTTTT
TRBV7-2	TRBJ2-5	.	.	CASSLVAKGETQYF	TGTGCCAGCAGCTTAGTAGCTAAGGGAGAGACCCAGTACTTC
TRBV18	TRBJ2-1	TRBD2	.	CASSRPPTSGRAGYEQFF	TGTGCCAGCTCTCGCCCCCCGACTAGCGGGAGGGCCGGGTATGAGCAGTTCTTC
TRBV4-2	TRBJ2-2	TRBD2	.	CASSRTRSGGELFF	TGTGCCAGCAGCCGGACTAGGTCAGGCGGGGAGCTGTTTTTT
TRBV12-3/TRBV12-4	TRBJ2-2	TRBD1	.	CASTRDRIVTGELFF	TGTGCCAGCACCCGGGACAGAATTGTCACCGGGGAGCTGTTTTTT
TRBV6-5	TRBJ2-6	.	.	CASSYVFGPGGANVLTF	TGTGCCAGCAGTTACGTATTTGGGCCCGGTGGGGCCAACGTCCTGACTTTC
TRBV12-3/TRBV12-4	TRBJ2-1	TRBD2	few	CASSSSGTSYNEQFF	TGTGCCAGCAGTTCTAGCGGGACGTCCTACAATGAGCAGTTCTTC
TRBV5-1	TRBJ2-7	.	.	CASSFGERVTYEQYF	TGCGCCAGCAGCTTTGGGGAGCGTGTGACCTACGAGCAGTACTTC
TRBV12-3/TRBV12-4	TRBJ2-5	.	.	CASGEGQSQETQYF	TGTGCCAGCGGGGAAGGACAGTCCCAAGAGACCCAGTACTTC
TRBV29-1	TRBJ1-1	.	few	CSVEVLGGTEAFF	TGCAGCGTTGAAGTCCTGGGAGGGACTGAAGCTTTCTTT